Shown below are 8 T cell receptor beta chains from a single sample sequenced in a study of cytomegalovirus exposure and HLA in healthy donors. Primers: 60 Vbeta forward and 13 Jbeta reverse. Repertoires were generated with immunoSEQ multiplex PCR, while TCRdb's copy carries only in-frame clones and drops some. In the table there are fewer than 250,000 clones, roughly 80% of which are singletons. Sequencing used PBMCs. The receptors originated from a man in his thirties or forties in good health and CMV-seronegative.

The rearrangement uses TRBV7-9 and TRBJ1-1; perhaps TRBD1 as D (5 bases). The CDR3 has 13 residues. Germline assignment: CDR1 SEHNR and CDR2 FQNEAQ (reference sequence). Between the trimmed V and J ends, which lost 5 bases and 11 bases, there was a span of 18 bases. The CDR3, as DNA: TGTGCCAGCAGCAGGGACGGTCAAGGAGGGGCTTTCTTT. Translated: CASSRDGQGGAFF.

The rearrangement links TRBV28 to TRBJ1-2; 7 bases match TRBD1. V lost 4 bases to trimming and J lost 8 bases; unmatched junction nucleotides: 7. The CDR3 consists of 13 residues. CDR1 is MDHEN, CDR2 SYDVKM, per germline. CDR3 DNA sequence: TGTGCCAGCAGTTCAACAGGGGCCGAGGGCTACACCTTC. Protein: CASSSTGAEGYTF.

The chain combines TRBV5-4 with TRBJ2-1, with 8 nucleotides matching TRBD1. Germline CDR1 is SGHNT and CDR2 is YYREEE (reference sequence). V shed 3 bases and J 7 bases; nucleotides not matched to a gene: 12. CDR3 size: 16 residues. CDR3 in DNA: TGTGCCAGCAGCTCCGGACAGGGTAGGTGGGGTAATGAGCAGTTCTTC. Translation: CASSSGQGRWGNEQFF.

V usage is TRBV28 and J usage is TRBJ1-1, with D possibly being TRBD1 (5 bases). Germline CDR1 is MDHEN and CDR2 is SYDVKM. Trimming cost V 2 bases and J 5 bases, with 12 bases left between them. This CDR3 has 14 residues. The DNA of the CDR3 is TGTGCCAGCAGTTTAGTCCAGGGAAAGACTGAAGCTTTCTTT. Protein sequence: CASSLVQGKTEAFF. Full variable domain (remainder filled in from reference TRBV28 and TRBJ1-1): DVKVTQSSRYLVKRTGEKVFLECVQDMDHENMFWYRQDPGLGLRLIYFSYDVKMKEKGDIPEGYSVSREKKERFSLILESASTNQTSMYLCASSLVQGKTEAFFGQGTRLTVV.

This clone occurred once. As DNA, the CDR3 is TGCAGTGCTAGGCGCGGGGATGGCTACACCTTC. Its translation: CSARRGDGYTF. The V and J genes are TRBV20-1 and TRBJ1-2; D is ambiguous. Between the trimmed V and J ends, which lost 3 bases and 6 bases, there was a span of 8 bases. Germline lookup yields CDR1 DFQATT and CDR2 SNEGSKA (reference sequence). The CDR3 contains 11 residues.

V usage is TRBV10-1 and J usage is TRBJ2-3; TRBD2 matches 13 bases. Unmatched junction bases numbered 13, after V lost 3 bases and J lost 4 bases. Germline V lookup: CDR1 WNHNN, CDR2 SYGVQD (reference sequence). This CDR3 region has 19 residues. CDR3 DNA: TGCGCCAGCAGTGATAACCTAAGGACTAGCGGGGGCGACGCAGATACGCAGTATTTT. Its protein product is CASSDNLRTSGGDADTQYF.

The V call is TRBV5-8, the J call TRBJ2-1; TRBD2 matches at 11 bases. Unmatched junction bases numbered 10, after V lost 1 base and J lost 1 base. The CDR3 consists of 19 residues. The germline gives CDR1 SGHTS, CDR2 YDEGEE. Written as DNA, the CDR3 is TGTGCCAGCAGCTTGCAACGGCTAGCGGGGGGAAGGTCCTACAATGAGCAGTTCTTC. It yields the protein CASSLQRLAGGRSYNEQFF.

The chain has TRBV27 and TRBJ1-5; TRBD1 matches at 7 bases. This CDR3 comprises 16 residues. The germline V gene has CDR1 MNHEY and CDR2 SMNVEV (reference sequence). The V segment lost 0 bases and the J segment 2 bases; nucleotides outside the gene matches: 4. CDR3 bases: TGTGCCAGCAGTTTATCTAGGGGGCGCGGCAATCAGCCCCAGCATTTT. Translated: CASSLSRGRGNQPQHF.